What follows is one TCR beta chain and its context. Antigen specificity is unknown. The CDR3 extends over 11 amino acids. The V end lost 8 bases, the J end lost 5 bases, and 10 bases lay between the germline ends. Germline CDR1 MNHEY, CDR2 SVGAGI. The sample belongs to a study of T cell repertoires in cytomegalovirus infection. Each CDR3 protein gets one entry after TCRdb re-called the reads with MiXCR. Counted here are hundreds of thousands of distinct CDR3 sequences, almost 30% occurring once; the ten biggest clones make up about 19%. Regarding the study as a whole: HLA-C-restricted, CMV-specific TCR beta clonotypes were dominant ex vivo. Pooled public TCR beta family frequency picked out CMV carriers with the relevant HLA.

The rearrangement joins TRBV6-5 to TRBJ2-7, with a weak D call TRBD2 (6 bases). Sequenced material: cultured PBMCs, taken from culture after CMV antigen stimulation. This TCR was sampled from a human donor in good health (CMV status not recorded). Some clones in this sample may be carry-over from other donors' samples. The CDR3 region has the DNA TGTGCCAGCGGGCGGGACCACGAGCAGTACTTC. This translates into CASGRDHEQYF.